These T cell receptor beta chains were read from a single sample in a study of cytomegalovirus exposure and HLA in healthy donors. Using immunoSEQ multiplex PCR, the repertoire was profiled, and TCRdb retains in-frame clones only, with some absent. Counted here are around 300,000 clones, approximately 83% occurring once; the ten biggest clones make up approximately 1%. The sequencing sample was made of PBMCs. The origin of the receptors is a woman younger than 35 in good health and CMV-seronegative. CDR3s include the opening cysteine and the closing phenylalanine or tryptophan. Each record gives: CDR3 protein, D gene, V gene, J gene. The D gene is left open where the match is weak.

CAALAGGQYEQYF	TRBD1	TRBV28	TRBJ2-7
CASSLASGGAFDEQFF	TRBD2	TRBV7-6	TRBJ2-1
CASMGGPEAFF	-	TRBV10-2	TRBJ1-1
CASSKGAGGNYGYTF	-	TRBV11-1	TRBJ1-2
CASSLQGNQPQHF	-	TRBV13	TRBJ1-5
CASSQGTPSSYEQYF	-	TRBV4-3	TRBJ2-7
CASSIGRGSYEQYF	TRBD1	TRBV19	TRBJ2-7
CAWSPTLRAGYTF	-	TRBV30	TRBJ1-2
CASSVASYEQYF	-	TRBV2	TRBJ2-7
CAISENRGLSNQPQHF	TRBD1	TRBV10-3	TRBJ1-5
CASSERGGLPDEQYF	TRBD2	TRBV10-1	TRBJ2-7
CASSLTGPGQPQHF	-	TRBV7-2	TRBJ1-5
CASSLARTSEGQETQYF	TRBD2	TRBV5-1	TRBJ2-5
CASSQVGGLDQPQHF	-	TRBV4-1	TRBJ1-5
CASSSQTGLGVYEQYF	-	TRBV5-1	TRBJ2-7
CASRSGFLDEQYF	-	TRBV6-5	TRBJ2-7
CASSQGDRFATNEKLFF	TRBD1	TRBV4-2	TRBJ1-4
CASSLALQPTDNSPLHF	-	TRBV7-8	TRBJ1-6
CAWSVPDRDYNEQFF	TRBD1	TRBV30	TRBJ2-1
CASSFQGAEAFF	TRBD1	TRBV27	TRBJ1-1
CASSSLAGRARQDF	-	TRBV6-5	TRBJ2-7
CASSSQGPTPQHF	-	TRBV7-2	TRBJ1-5
CASIAGLGVNTEAFF	-	TRBV6-5	TRBJ1-1
CASGREDQPQHF	-	TRBV28	TRBJ1-5
CATKTGKTEAFF	-	TRBV6-1	TRBJ1-1
CAWSPGGNEQYF	TRBD2	TRBV30	TRBJ2-7
CASSPGSAISRETQYF	-	TRBV5-1	TRBJ2-5
CASTPGGGNIQYF	TRBD2	TRBV10-2	TRBJ2-4
CAWTSNFITEAFF	-	TRBV30	TRBJ1-1
CASSPRTGVSYEQYF	TRBD1	TRBV28	TRBJ2-7
CASGLVLKATSHEQYF	TRBD2	TRBV12-5	TRBJ2-7
CSVEGATNEKLFF	TRBD1	TRBV29-1	TRBJ1-4
CASSLVSADRTYEQYF	TRBD1	TRBV11-2	TRBJ2-7
CASWGQKKNSPLHF	TRBD1	TRBV19	TRBJ1-6
CASSEYGGNYGYTF	-	TRBV6-1	TRBJ1-2
CASSVATGGAGEDTQYF	-	TRBV9	TRBJ2-3
CASSLGPGETQYF	-	TRBV9	TRBJ2-5
CASSLGAGPSYEQYF	-	TRBV5-1	TRBJ2-7
CASSTIQTGANQPQHF	-	TRBV19	TRBJ1-5
CSLGTTEQFF	TRBD2	TRBV29-1	TRBJ2-1
CASSLYRGRDTEAFF	TRBD1	TRBV7-6	TRBJ1-1
CASSLGDSLNQPQHF	-	TRBV5-1	TRBJ1-5
CSVRRGLNTEAFF	-	TRBV29-1	TRBJ1-1
CASSQGGQPQHF	-	TRBV6-5	TRBJ1-5
CASSLAEPRGTVFYGYTF	-	TRBV5-1	TRBJ1-2
CASSSGQGSYGYTF	TRBD1	TRBV5-1	TRBJ1-2
CAISYSGSYEQYF	-	TRBV10-3	TRBJ2-7
CASVVSLRTDTQYF	-	TRBV6-1	TRBJ2-3
CAISELQGGTYEQYF	-	TRBV10-3	TRBJ2-7
CASSLVVGQGASGANVLTF	TRBD1	TRBV5-1	TRBJ2-6
CASSLETSGTQYF	-	TRBV5-1	TRBJ2-5
CASSRTPGLYQETQYF	TRBD2	TRBV2	TRBJ2-5
CASSQDLPIDSSSGNTIYF	-	TRBV4-1	TRBJ1-3